This T cell receptor beta chain came from a study of blood T cell repertoires in COVID-19 (dated by TCRdb to 2019 to 2021). Context from the whole study: Samples covering the acute and convalescent phases of COVID-19 were provided by collaborators in the United States, Italy and Spain. The prospective study material was composed of cDNA or gDNA derived from T cells, B-cell-depleted T cells, or PBMCs. The dataset comprised deeply sampled blood TCRbeta repertoires from subjects exposed to, actively infected with, or recovered from COVID-19. HLA class I and class II types, where available, came from metadata supplied by the sample provider rather than from assay-based typing. A freely available public database, intended as a resource for researchers studying the immune response to SARS-CoV-2, is where the repertoires were released. The sample metadata nearly always contained a de-identified subject ID, COVID-19 status, age in years and sex. The samples were drawn from two sources: the first 160 participants of the ongoing ImmuneRACE study, and fewer than 1,500 subjects contributed by 6 global collaborators.

Collaborating institutions collected whole blood in K2EDTA tubes following their own protocols. For TCRbeta analysis, collaborators shipped samples as frozen whole blood, isolated PBMCs, or DNA extracted from either of those sample types. A note on this clone: Its binding antigen is unknown. No qualities accompany the bases; no much larger clone lies one base away.

Including cysteine and phenylalanine, the CDR3 has 19 amino acids. Solely the CDR3 DNA is kept, with 57 bases framed from the first base. The immunoSEQ Assay, a bias-controlled multiplex PCR, was used to amplify TCRbeta CDR3 regions from genomic DNA. The paper's data handling went like this. The number of nucleated cells in each sample was estimated by amplification of reference gene primers within the assay. To quantify the absolute abundance of each unique TCRbeta CDR3 rearrangement, sequence reads were collapsed and filtered. Productive Simpson clonality was computed per sample as the square root of Simpson's diversity index over productive rearrangements. Entries here come from immuneACCESS through TCRdb and include only in-frame sequences with V and J called. Some clones fail to appear in such tables; in the studies checked, an unresolved V gene covers under half of the shortfall, and the cause of the remainder is unknown. V and J calls and clone size are those listed in that table; D and trimming were worked out from the DNA. This sample is represented by around 450,000 clones; 80% to 90% of them were singletons. The biggest ten clones account for 4% to 4.5% of the sample.

General findings and caveats noted by the study authors: How much clinical and demographic metadata was included differed by source and by participant, and the metadata was provided uncurated.

Sequences were obtained from peripheral blood. This sequence originates from a woman aged 25-40 years with acute or convalescent COVID-19. Recombination connected TRBV1 to TRBJ2-3; the table's D gene call, TRBD1, was not cross checked with the DNA. TRBV1 is designated a pseudogene. The base sequence is TGCACCAGCAGCCAAGATCGGCGCCTGAGGACAGGAGTGGCAGATACGCAGTATTTT. Its protein reads: CTSSQDRRLRTGVADTQYF.